A selection of T cell receptor beta chains follows, all from one sample in a study of glioma-infiltrating T cells after dendritic cell vaccination. Libraries were prepared by immunoSEQ multiplex PCR; TCRdb keeps only in-frame clonotypes and omits some of them. This table has about 92,000 clones, around 84% appearing once. This sample comprised blood, obtained before dendritic cell vaccination. Receptors originate from a human donor with glioblastoma. Each CDR3 is given with its conserved first and last residue. The D gene is left open where the match is weak. The size entry is marked missing in some rows and otherwise reads once, few, many or a size class.

clone_size j_call v_call d_call cdr3_aa cdr3_nt
. TRBJ1-2 TRBV5-4 . CASSPQVQGYYGYTF TGTGCCAGCAGCCCCCAGGTACAGGGTTACTATGGCTACACCTTC
. TRBJ1-2 TRBV9 TRBD1 CASSAYVGDRGHEDYGYTF TGTGCCAGCAGTGCATACGTCGGGGACAGGGGGCACGAGGACTATGGCTACACCTTC
. TRBJ1-1 TRBV30 . CAWSGGYYTEAFF TGTGCCTGGAGCGGGGGTTATTACACTGAAGCTTTCTTT
. TRBJ1-2 TRBV2 . CASRPTGANYGYTF TGTGCCAGCAGACCGACAGGAGCTAACTATGGCTACACCTTC
. TRBJ2-1 TRBV27 TRBD1 CASSWTGPSEQFF TGTGCCAGCAGTTGGACAGGCCCAAGTGAGCAGTTCTTC
. TRBJ2-5 TRBV27 TRBD2 CASSSPRLAGALETQYF TGTGCCAGCAGTTCCCCTCGACTAGCGGGAGCACTAGAGACCCAGTACTTC
. TRBJ2-7 TRBV7-9 . CASSTSHAGLYEQYF TGTGCCAGCAGCACCTCCCACGCGGGCCTCTACGAGCAGTACTTC
. TRBJ1-5 TRBV10-1 . CASRKEAHRCNQPQHF TGCGCCAGCAGGAAGGAGGCCCACCGGTGCAATCAGCCCCAGCATTTT
. TRBJ1-1 TRBV6-1 TRBD1 CASSAGTGGNTEAFF TGTGCCAGCAGTGCCGGGACAGGGGGGAACACTGAAGCTTTCTTT
. TRBJ1-2 TRBV7-8 TRBD1 CASSYRQGWGYTF TGTGCCAGCAGCTATCGACAGGGATGGGGCTACACCTTC
few TRBJ1-1 TRBV6-6 . CASSGDTEAFF TGTGCCAGCTCGGGGGACACTGAAGCTTTCTTT